This TCR beta chain was sequenced during a study of blood T cell repertoires in COVID-19. The wider study: Donors in the United States, Italy and Spain gave samples during acute or convalescent COVID-19. T cells, B-cell-depleted T cells, or PBMCs provided the cDNA or gDNA that served as material.

As processed by the authors: Nucleated cell counts were estimated from reference gene primer amplification. Profiled with immunoSEQ multiplex PCR; TCRdb holds only in-frame clones, not every one. V, J and clone size were drawn from that table, and D and trimming were deduced from the DNA. The table includes about 210,000 clones, around 86% detected once. V lost 4 bases, J lost 1 base, and 17 bases lay in between. Per germline, CDR1 LGHDT and CDR2 YNNKEL (reference sequence). This CDR3 region has 16 residues. This chain joins TRBV3-1 (or the pseudogene TRBV3-2) and TRBJ2-7; possible D gene TRBD2, 5 bases. Material: PBMCs or T cells enriched from blood (not recorded which). The clonotype comes from a woman aged 45-65 years with acute COVID-19. CDR3 bases: TGTGCCAGCAGCCTAACGCTGCGGGCATCATCCTACGAGCAGTACTTC. Amino acids: CASSLTLRASSYEQYF.